This T cell receptor beta chain is drawn from a study of OX40 agonist ivuxolimab in advanced cancers. Study overall: Participants, 80% to 90% male, averaged around 60 years of age, ranging from roughly 20 to 85.

The ends were cut back, 3 bases at V and 3 bases at J, with 9 bases in the middle. In germline, CDR1 is SEHNR, CDR2 FQNEAQ (reference sequence). This CDR3 region has 13 residues. Study-wide results and limits: Clonal expansion was seen in CD4+ and CD8+ blood T cells by week 6 at 0.1 to 3.0 mg/kg.

Remarks on this clone: Its target is unknown.

This table comes from immunoSEQ multiplex PCR, and its TCRdb copy is limited to in-frame clones, with some not included. Here the sample spans more than 80,000 clones, more than 85% being singletons. This specimen consisted of CD4+ or CD8+ T cells sorted from blood, obtained in a trial of the OX40 agonist ivuxolimab. The receptor's source is an adult with an advanced solid tumor such as melanoma, head and neck, liver or kidney cancer. The rearrangement uses TRBV7-9 and TRBJ2-7; D uncertain. CDR3 sequence reads: CASSLGTFYEQYF. The CDR3 DNA sequence: TGTGCCAGCAGCTTGGGCACCTTCTACGAGCAGTACTTC.